These 10 T cell receptor beta chains originate from one sample sequenced in a study. Via MiXCR, TCRdb re-called the 5' RACE reads, giving one row per CDR3 protein. The sample contains tens of thousands of distinct CDR3 sequences, roughly 28% of which appear only once. Input material: naive CD4+ T cells sorted from blood. Subset defined: naive CD4+ T cells, CD4+CD45RA+CD25-. The receptors derive from a female donor with breast cancer.

This sequence joins TRBV7-2 and TRBJ2-5; 8 nucleotides line up with TRBD2. CDR3 length: 15 residues. Trimming removed 3 bases from V and 3 bases from J; junction bases left unmatched: 6. CDR1 SGHTA and CDR2 FQGNSA come from the germline V gene. This chain's CDR3 is CASSLGTSFEETQYF. The CDR3 nucleotides are TGTGCCAGCAGCTTGGGGACTAGTTTCGAAGAGACCCAGTACTTC.

J is TRBJ2-1 and V is TRBV3-1; 15 nucleotides match TRBD2. The CDR3 extends over 16 amino acids. V trimming: 3 bases; J trimming: 9 bases; junction bases outside the gene matches: 6. Germline assignment: CDR1 LGHDT and CDR2 YNNKEL (reference sequence). The CDR3 coding sequence is TGTGCCAGCAGCCAGGGACTAGCGGGGGGCTGGGGTGAGCAGTTCTTC. Protein sequence: CASSQGLAGGWGEQFF.

The chain recombines TRBV29-1 with TRBJ2-3; D tentatively reads TRBD1 or TRBD2 (6 bases each). CDR1 and CDR2 from the germline V gene are SQVTM and ANQGSEA. V was cut by 6 bases and J by 2 bases, with 15 bases left in between. CDR3 size: 14 residues. DNA for the CDR3: TGCAGCGTGGGGGGACATAAAGACACAGATACGCAGTATTTT. Translation gives CSVGGHKDTDTQYF.

The gene calls are TRBV7-3 and TRBJ2-1; no definite D call. The V end lost 5 bases, the J end lost 6 bases, and 11 bases lay between the germline ends. Germline assignment: CDR1 SGHTA and CDR2 FQGTGA. CDR3 length: 13 amino acids. CDR3 region: CASSPGWGNEQFF. The CDR3 DNA reads TGTGCCAGCAGCCCTGGATGGGGCAATGAGCAGTTCTTC.

The rearrangement uses TRBV7-2 and TRBJ2-1; D remains ambiguous. V dropped 5 bases and J dropped 7 bases, with 6 bases sitting between them. The CDR3 is 11 amino acids. In germline, CDR1 is SGHTA, CDR2 FQGNSA. The CDR3 DNA follows: TGTGCCAGCAGCAGACGAAATGAGCAGTTCTTC. This gives the protein CASSRRNEQFF.

The gene calls are TRBV4-1 and TRBJ2-1; 12 nucleotides align to TRBD2. CDR1 is MGHRA and CDR2 is YSYEKL in the germline V gene. Trimming at V came to 2 bases and at J to 12 bases, leaving 8 bases not matched to a gene. The CDR3 runs to 15 residues. The CDR3, as DNA: TGCGCCAGCAGCCAACGGACTAGCGGGATACCTGGGCAGTTCTTC. This translates into CASSQRTSGIPGQFF.

This clonotype occurred many times. The V gene is TRBV5-6, the J gene TRBJ2-2; D perhaps matches TRBD2 (5 bases). The germline V gene encodes CDR1 SGHDT and CDR2 YYEEEE. The V and J ends lost 5 bases and 5 bases respectively, with 10 bases between them. The CDR3 totals 13 residues. The CDR3 nucleotides read TGTGCCAGCAGTTTTGGGAGAACCGGGGAGCTGTTTTTT. It codes for CASSFGRTGELFF.

This clonotype was observed a few times. The chain couples TRBV10-3 to TRBJ1-6; 11 bases line up with TRBD1. There are 14 residues in the CDR3. The V gene's germline CDR1 is ENHRY and CDR2 SYGVKD. The junction had 3 bases not matched to a gene; V was cut back by 5 bases and J by 9 bases. Here the CDR3 DNA reads TGTGCCATCAGTTGGACAGGGGGCGGTTCACCCCTCCACTTT. Amino acids: CAISWTGGGSPLHF.

This rearrangement joins TRBV29-1 to TRBJ1-3, with D possibly TRBD1 on 6 matching bases. This CDR3 spans 13 amino acids. V was clipped by 4 bases and J by 4 bases, with 11 bases between them. Germline values: CDR1 SQVTM, CDR2 ANQGSEA. The CDR3 nucleotides read TGCAGCGTTGTGACGGACAGCGGAAACACCATATATTTT. This gives the protein CSVVTDSGNTIYF. Variable domain in full (rest from reference TRBV29-1 and TRBJ1-3): SAVISQKPSRDICQRGTSLTIQCQVDSQVTMMFWYRQQPGQSLTLIATANQGSEATYESGFVIDKFPISRPNLTFSTLTVSNMSPEDSSIYLCSVVTDSGNTIYFGEGSWLTVV.

This clonotype has more than one count but fewer than ten. The chain employs TRBV20-1 and TRBJ2-3, with TRBD2 as a possible D gene (6 bases). V dropped 3 bases and J dropped 0 bases, with 10 bases sitting between them. This CDR3 has 14 amino acids. The germline CDR1 and CDR2 sequences are DFQATT and SNEGSKA (reference sequence). The CDR3 region has the DNA TGCAGTGCTAGTTGGGGGGTTAGCACAGATACGCAGTATTTT. Its translation is CSASWGVSTDTQYF.